This record concerns one T cell receptor (beta chain) sequence. Its antigen target is currently unknown. Base qualities are missing; no much larger clone stands one base away. These data come from a study of cytomegalovirus exposure and HLA in healthy donors (dated by TCRdb to about 2017). Study-level background: The 650 to 800 repertoires of the first cohort and the roughly 120 validation repertoires were produced on the same platform, according to a later analysis. The study was designed to test whether signatures of past pathogen exposure could be identified by cataloging public T cell receptors. Along with the approximately 670-subject first cohort, a separate validation cohort of over a hundred different subjects was used. High-throughput TCR immunosequencing, statistical association of individual TCRs with disease status, and machine learning were combined to predict cytomegalovirus infection status. What the study reported, not specific to this receptor: According to the authors, the approach could potentially be generalized to other disease states and immunological phenotypes. Most TCR sequences were seen in very few donors, while some public TCRs were found in many individuals. Subsequent analysis determined that TCRs grouped into clusters in the first cohort also showed a tendency toward co-occurrence across the 120 validation repertoires, and approximately 94% of cluster scores exceeded 0. Cytomegalovirus status was reported to be diagnosed by the classifier with high specificity and sensitivity in both the original and validation cohorts. In vitro tests confirmed that a few of the cytomegalovirus-associated TCR beta chains recognize cytomegalovirus antigens. A later analysis lacked HLA typing for the validation cohort, so it scored co-occurrence in that cohort across all 120 repertoires. A total of fewer than 200 TCR beta chains were listed by the study as associated with cytomegalovirus.

Libraries were prepared through the immunoSEQ multiplex PCR assay. As for the original processing: A statistical classification framework was built for diagnosing cytomegalovirus status from the catalog of TCR beta chain sequences. TCRdb took over this immuneACCESS table, retaining in-frame rearrangements with V and J assigned. Such tables are incomplete; in checked studies, under half of the missing clones stem from an unresolved V gene, and the remainder is unexplained. The V and J calls and clone size are taken from that table; D and trimming were inferred from the DNA. The sample has some 210,000 clones on record, roughly 84% of them singletons. Together, the top ten hold roughly 2% of the sample. Separate from the approximately 670-subject first cohort, the validation cohort of 120 subjects was the group to which the donors belonged. This sequence originates from a woman aged 18-35 years in good health and CMV-seropositive. Sequenced input: PBMCs.

At the DNA level, the sequence is TGTGCCAGCAGCTTAGATTTGGCCCCGGGGGTCTACGAGCAGTACTTC. It translates as CASSLDLAPGVYEQYF. The V gene is TRBV7-6 and the J gene is TRBJ2-7; a tentative D call is TRBD2 (6 bases match). The CDR3 measures 16 amino acids from cysteine to phenylalanine. Only the CDR3 DNA is retained, 48 bases long and in frame from the first base. CDR1 SGHVS and CDR2 FNYEAQ were looked up in the germline V gene. V is pared back by 1 base and J by 3 bases, with 16 bases lying between the germline termini. Where the CDR3 stops, the reference TRBV7-6 and TRBJ2-7 genes take over; the full variable domain is GAGVSQSPRYKVTKRGQDVALRCDPISGHVSLYWYRQALGQGPEFLTYFNYEAQQDKSGLPNDRFSAERPEGSISTLTIQRTEQRDSAMYRCASSLDLAPGVYEQYFGPGTRLTVT.